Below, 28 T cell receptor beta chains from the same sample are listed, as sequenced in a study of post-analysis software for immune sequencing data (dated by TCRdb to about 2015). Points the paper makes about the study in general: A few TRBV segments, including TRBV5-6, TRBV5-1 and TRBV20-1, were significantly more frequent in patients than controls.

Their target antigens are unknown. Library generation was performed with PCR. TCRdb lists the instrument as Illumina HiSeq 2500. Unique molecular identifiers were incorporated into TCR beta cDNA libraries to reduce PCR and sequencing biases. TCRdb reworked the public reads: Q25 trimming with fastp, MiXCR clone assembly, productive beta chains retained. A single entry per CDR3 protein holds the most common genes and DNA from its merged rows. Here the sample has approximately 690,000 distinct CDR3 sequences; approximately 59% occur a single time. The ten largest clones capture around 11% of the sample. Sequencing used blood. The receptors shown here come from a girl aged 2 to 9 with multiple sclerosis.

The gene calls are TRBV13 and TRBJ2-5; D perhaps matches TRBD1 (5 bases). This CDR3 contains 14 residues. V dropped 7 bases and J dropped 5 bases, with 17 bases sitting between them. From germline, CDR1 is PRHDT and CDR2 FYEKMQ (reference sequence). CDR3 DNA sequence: TGTGCCAGCAACGGGCAGGGTTTTCGGGAGACCCAGTACTTC. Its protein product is CASNGQGFRETQYF.

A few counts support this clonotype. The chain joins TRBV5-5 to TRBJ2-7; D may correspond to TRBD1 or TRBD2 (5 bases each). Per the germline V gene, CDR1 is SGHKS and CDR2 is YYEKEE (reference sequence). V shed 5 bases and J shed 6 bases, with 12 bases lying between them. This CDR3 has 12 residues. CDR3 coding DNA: TGTGCCAGCAGAGACGGGGCCCTCGAGCAGTACTTC. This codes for CASRDGALEQYF.

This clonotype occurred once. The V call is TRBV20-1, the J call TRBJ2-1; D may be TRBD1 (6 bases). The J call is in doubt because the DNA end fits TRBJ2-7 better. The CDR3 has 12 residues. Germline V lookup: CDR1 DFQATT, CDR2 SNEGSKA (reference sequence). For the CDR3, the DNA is TGCAGTGCCCACAGGGAGACCAACGAGCAGTACTTC. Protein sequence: CSAHRETNEQYF.

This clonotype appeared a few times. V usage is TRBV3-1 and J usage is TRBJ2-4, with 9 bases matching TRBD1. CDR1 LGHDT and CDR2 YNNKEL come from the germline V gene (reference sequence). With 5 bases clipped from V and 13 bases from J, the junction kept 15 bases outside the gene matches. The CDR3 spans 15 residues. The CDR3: CASSTSPGQGREQYF. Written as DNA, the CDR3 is TGTGCCAGCAGCACTTCACCGGGACAGGGTCGGGAGCAGTACTTC.

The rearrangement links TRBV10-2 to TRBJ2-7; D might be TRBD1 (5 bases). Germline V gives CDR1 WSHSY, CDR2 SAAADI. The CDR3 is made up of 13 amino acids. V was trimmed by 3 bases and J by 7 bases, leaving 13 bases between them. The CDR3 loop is CASSDTGFGEQYF. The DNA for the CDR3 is TGCGCCAGCAGTGATACAGGCTTCGGGGAGCAGTACTTC.

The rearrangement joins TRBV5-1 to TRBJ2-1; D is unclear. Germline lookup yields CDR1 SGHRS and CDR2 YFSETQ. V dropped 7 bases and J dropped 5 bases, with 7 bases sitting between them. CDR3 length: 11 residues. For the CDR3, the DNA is TGCGCCAGCCTCAGAAACAATGAGCAGTTCTTC. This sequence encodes CASLRNNEQFF.

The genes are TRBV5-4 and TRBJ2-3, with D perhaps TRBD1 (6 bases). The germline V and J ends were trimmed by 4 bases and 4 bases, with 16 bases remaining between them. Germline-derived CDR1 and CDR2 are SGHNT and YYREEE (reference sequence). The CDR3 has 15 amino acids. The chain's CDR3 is CASSTPRDKADTQYF. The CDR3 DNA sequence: TGTGCCAGCAGCACGCCGAGGGACAAGGCAGATACGCAGTATTTT.

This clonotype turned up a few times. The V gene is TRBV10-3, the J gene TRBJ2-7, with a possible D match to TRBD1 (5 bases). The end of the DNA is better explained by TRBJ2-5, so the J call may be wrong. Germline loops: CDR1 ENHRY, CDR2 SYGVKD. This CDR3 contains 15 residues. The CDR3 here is CAISESGAAGETQYF. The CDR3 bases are TGTGCCATCAGTGAGTCTGGGGCAGCCGGGGAGACCCAGTACTTC.

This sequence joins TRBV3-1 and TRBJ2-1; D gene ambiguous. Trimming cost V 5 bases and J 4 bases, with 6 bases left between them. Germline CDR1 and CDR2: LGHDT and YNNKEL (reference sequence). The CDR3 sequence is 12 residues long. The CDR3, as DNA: TGTGCCAGCAGCTTCCAATACAATGAGCAGTTCTTC. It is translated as CASSFQYNEQFF.

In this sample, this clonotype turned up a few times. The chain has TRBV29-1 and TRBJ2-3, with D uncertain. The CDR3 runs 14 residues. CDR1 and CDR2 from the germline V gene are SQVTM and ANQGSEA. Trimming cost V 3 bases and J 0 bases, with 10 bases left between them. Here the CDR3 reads CSVEPPGSTDTQYF. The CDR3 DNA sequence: TGCAGCGTTGAGCCGCCCGGTAGCACAGATACGCAGTATTTT.

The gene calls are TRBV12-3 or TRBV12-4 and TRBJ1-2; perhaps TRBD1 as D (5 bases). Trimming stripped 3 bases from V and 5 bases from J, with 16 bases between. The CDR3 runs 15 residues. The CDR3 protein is CASSFRPNGGYGYTF. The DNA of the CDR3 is TGTGCCAGCAGTTTTCGGCCCAACGGGGGGTATGGCTACACCTTC.

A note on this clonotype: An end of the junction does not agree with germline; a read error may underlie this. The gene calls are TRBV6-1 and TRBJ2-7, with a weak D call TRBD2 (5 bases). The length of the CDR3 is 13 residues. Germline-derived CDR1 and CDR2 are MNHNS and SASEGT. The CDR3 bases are TGCGCCAGCTCCCGGGGAAGTGCCTACGAGCAGTACTTC. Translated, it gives CASSRGSAYEQYF.

CDR3 amino acids: CSVEEGAFGTSGTLNYNEQFF. CDR3 bases: TGCAGCGTTGAAGAAGGGGCGTTTGGGACTAGCGGGACTTTAAATTACAATGAGCAGTTCTTC. The chain employs TRBV29-1 and TRBJ2-1; 13 nucleotides agree with TRBD2. The V and J ends lost 0 bases and 4 bases, in that order; junction bases with no gene match: 18. Germline V CDR1 and CDR2: SQVTM, ANQGSEA. The CDR3 has 21 amino acids.

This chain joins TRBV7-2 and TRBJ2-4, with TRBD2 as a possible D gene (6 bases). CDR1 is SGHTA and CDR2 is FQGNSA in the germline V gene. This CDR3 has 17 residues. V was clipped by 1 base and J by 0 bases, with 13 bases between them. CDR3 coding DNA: TGTGCCAGCAGCTTAGAGGCGGGATGGCTAGCCAAAAACATTCAGTACTTC. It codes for CASSLEAGWLAKNIQYF.

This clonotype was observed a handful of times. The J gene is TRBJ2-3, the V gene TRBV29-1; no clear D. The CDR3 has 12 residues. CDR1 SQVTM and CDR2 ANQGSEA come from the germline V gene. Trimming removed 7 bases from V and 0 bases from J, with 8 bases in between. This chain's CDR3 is CSGAGSTDTQYF. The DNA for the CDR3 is TGCAGCGGGGCCGGGAGCACAGATACGCAGTATTTT.

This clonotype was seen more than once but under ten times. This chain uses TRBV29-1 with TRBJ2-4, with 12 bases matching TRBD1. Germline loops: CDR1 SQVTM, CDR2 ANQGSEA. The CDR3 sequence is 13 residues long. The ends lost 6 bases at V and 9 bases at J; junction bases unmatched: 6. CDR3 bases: TGCAGCGTCGGGACAGGGGGCCGGGGCATTCAGTACTTC. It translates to CSVGTGGRGIQYF. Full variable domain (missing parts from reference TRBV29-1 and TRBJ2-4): SAVISQKPSRDICQRGTSLTIQCQVDSQVTMMFWYRQQPGQSLTLIATANQGSEATYESGFVIDKFPISRPNLTFSTLTVSNMSPEDSSIYLCSVGTGGRGIQYFGAGTRLSVL.

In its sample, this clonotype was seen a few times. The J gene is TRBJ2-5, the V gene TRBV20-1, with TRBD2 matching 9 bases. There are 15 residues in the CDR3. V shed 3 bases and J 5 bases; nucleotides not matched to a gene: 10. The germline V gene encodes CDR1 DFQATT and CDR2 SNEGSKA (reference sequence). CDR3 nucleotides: TGCAGTGCTAGGGTAGCGGGGGCGAAAAGGGAGACCCAGTACTTC. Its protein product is CSARVAGAKRETQYF.

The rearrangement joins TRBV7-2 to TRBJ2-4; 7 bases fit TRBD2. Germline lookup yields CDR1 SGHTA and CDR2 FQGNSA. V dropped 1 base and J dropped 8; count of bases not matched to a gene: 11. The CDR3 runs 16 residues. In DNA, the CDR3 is TGTGCCAGCAGCTTAGAGACCCGTCTCGCGGGAGACATTCAGTACTTC. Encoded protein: CASSLETRLAGDIQYF.

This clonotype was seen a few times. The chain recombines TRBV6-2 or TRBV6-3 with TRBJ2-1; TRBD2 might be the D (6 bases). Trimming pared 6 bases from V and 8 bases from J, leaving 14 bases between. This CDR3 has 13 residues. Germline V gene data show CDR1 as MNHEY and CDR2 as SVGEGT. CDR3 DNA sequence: TGTGCCAGCAGACCCAGTGAGCGGGATGAGCAGTTCTTC. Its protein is CASRPSERDEQFF.

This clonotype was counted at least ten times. The CDR3 sequence: CASSSTGYGYTF. DNA for the CDR3: TGTGCCAGCAGTTCCACAGGGTATGGCTACACCTTC. V and J are TRBV12-3 or TRBV12-4 and TRBJ1-2, with a tentative D call TRBD1 (6 bases). The CDR3 has 12 amino acids. V shed 4 bases and J shed 5 bases, with 8 bases lying between them.

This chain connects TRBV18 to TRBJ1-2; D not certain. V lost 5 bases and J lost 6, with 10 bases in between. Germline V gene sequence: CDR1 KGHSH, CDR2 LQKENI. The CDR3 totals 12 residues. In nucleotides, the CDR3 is TGTGCCAGCTCAGCGGACGCAAATGGCTACACCTTC. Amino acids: CASSADANGYTF.

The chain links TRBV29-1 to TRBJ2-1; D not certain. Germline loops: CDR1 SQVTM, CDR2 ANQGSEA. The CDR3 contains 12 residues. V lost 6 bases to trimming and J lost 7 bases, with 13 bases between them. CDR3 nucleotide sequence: TGCAGCGTAGCCCCGATCCGGAATGAGCAGTTCTTC. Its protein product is CSVAPIRNEQFF.

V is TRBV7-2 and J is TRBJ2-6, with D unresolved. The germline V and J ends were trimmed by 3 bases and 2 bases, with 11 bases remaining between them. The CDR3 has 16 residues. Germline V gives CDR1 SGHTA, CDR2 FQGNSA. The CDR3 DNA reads TGTGCCAGCAGCTTCCCCCGCGCCCCTGGGGCCAACGTCCTGACTTTC. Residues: CASSFPRAPGANVLTF.

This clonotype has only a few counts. The CDR3 nucleotides are TGTGCCACCAGCAGGACTGACAGGGCGAACACTGAAGCTTTCTTT. Protein: CATSRTDRANTEAFF. The chain is built from TRBV15 and TRBJ1-1, with 7 bases that match TRBD1. The CDR3 is 15 amino acids. Germline V gene sequence: CDR1 LNHNV, CDR2 YYDKDF (reference sequence). V was pared by 3 bases and J by 1 base, with 5 bases of the junction left unmatched.

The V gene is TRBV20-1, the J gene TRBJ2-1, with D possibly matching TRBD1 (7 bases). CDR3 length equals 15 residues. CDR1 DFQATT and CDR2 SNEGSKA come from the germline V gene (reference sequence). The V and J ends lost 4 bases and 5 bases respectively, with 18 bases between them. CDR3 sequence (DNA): TGCAGTGCTACTTCAGGGGGAGGTCGGGACAATGAGCAGTTCTTC. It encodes CSATSGGGRDNEQFF.

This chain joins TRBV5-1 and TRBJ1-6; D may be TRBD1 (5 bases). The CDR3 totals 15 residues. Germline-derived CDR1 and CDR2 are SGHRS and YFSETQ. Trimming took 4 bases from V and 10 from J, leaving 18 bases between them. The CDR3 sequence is CASSPKGQGGSPLHF. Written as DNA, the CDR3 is TGCGCCAGCAGCCCGAAGGGGCAGGGAGGGTCACCCCTCCACTTT.

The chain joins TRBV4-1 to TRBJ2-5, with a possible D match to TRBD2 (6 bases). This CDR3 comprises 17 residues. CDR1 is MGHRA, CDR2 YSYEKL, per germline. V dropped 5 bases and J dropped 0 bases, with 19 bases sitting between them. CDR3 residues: CASSNPTFSGDQETQYF. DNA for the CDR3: TGCGCCAGCAGCAACCCCACATTTAGCGGAGACCAAGAGACCCAGTACTTC.

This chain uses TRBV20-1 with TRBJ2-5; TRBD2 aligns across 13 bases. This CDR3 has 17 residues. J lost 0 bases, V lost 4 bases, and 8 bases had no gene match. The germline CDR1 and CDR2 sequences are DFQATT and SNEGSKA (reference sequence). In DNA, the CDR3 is TGCAGTGCTACCTGGGCCGGGACTAGCGGGAACCAAGAGACCCAGTACTTC. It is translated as CSATWAGTSGNQETQYF.